The clone carrying this T cell receptor beta chain was seen at least ten times. Each CDR3 protein gets one entry after TCRdb re-called the 5' RACE reads with MiXCR. The profile shows some 43,000 distinct CDR3 sequences, 10% to 13% of them singletons. Time point denoted: blood at routine non-recurrence follow-up after resection. Sequencing covered unsorted whole RNA taken from tumor, nontumor lung or frozen PBMC. The data stem from a study of spatial heterogeneity in lung cancer. At the level of the study: The donors were fewer than 80 patients with non-small cell lung cancer that was early-stage and untreated.

CDR1 is MNHEY and CDR2 is SMNVEV in the germline V gene (reference sequence). This CDR3 comprises 19 residues. V dropped 3 bases and J dropped 2 bases, with 24 bases sitting between them. The genes are TRBV27 and TRBJ2-3; D is perhaps TRBD1 (6 bases). The sequence derives from a female donor with early-stage non-small cell lung cancer. The source material was PBMCs, sampled at follow-up. CDR3 DNA sequence: TGTGCCAGCAGTTTTTCGGGGACAAGTTCACACGTAGCCACAGATACGCAGTATTTT. It encodes CASSFSGTSSHVATDTQYF.